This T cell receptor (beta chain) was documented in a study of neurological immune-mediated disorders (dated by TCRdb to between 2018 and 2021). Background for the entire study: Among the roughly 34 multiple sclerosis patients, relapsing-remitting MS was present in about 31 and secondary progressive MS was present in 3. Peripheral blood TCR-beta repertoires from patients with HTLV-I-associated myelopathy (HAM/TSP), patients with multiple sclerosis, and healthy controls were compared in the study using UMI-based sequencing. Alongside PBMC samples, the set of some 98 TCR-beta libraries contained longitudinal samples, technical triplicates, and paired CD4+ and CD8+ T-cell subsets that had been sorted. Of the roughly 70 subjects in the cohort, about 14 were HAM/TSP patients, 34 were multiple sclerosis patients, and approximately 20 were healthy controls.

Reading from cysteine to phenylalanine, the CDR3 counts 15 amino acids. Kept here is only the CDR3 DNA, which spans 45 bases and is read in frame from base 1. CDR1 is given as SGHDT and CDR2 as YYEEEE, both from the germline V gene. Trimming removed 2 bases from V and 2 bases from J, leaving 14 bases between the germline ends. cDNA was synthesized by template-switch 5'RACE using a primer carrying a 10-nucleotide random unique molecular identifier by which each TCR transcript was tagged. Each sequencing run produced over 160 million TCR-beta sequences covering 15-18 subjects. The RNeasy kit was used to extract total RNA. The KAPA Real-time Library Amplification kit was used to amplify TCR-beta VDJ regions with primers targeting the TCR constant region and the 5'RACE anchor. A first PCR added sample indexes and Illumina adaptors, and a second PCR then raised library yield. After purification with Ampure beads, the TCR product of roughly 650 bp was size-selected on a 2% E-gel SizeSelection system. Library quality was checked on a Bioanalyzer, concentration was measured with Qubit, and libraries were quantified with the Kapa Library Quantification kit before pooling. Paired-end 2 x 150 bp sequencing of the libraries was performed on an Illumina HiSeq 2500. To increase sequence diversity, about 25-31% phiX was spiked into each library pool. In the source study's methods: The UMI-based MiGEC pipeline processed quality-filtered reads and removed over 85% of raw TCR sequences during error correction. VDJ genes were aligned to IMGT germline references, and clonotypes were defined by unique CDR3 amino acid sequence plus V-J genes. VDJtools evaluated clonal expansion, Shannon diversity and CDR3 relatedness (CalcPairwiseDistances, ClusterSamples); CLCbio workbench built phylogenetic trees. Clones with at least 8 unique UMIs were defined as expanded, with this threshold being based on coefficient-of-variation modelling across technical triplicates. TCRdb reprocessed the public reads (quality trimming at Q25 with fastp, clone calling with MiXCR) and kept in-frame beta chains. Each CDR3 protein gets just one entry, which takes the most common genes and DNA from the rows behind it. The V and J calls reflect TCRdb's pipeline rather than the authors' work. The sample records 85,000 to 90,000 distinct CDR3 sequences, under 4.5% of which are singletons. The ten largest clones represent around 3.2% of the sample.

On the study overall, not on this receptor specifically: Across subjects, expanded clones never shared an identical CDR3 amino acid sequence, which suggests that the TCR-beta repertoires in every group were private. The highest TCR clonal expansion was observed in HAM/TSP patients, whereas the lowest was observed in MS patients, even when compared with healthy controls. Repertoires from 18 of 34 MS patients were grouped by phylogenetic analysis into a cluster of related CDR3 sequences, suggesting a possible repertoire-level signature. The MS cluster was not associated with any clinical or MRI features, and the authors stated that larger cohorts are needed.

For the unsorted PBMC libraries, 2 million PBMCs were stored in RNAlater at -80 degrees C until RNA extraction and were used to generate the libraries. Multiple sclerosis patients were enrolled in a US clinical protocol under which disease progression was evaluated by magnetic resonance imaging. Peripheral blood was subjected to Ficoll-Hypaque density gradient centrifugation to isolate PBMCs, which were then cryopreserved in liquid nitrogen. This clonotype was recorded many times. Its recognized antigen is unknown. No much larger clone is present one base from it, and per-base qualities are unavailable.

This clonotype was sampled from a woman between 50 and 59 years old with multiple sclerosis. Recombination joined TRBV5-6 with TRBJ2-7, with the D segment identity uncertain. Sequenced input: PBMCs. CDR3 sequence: CASSLPGPRAYEQYF. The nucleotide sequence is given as TGTGCCAGCAGCTTACCCGGCCCACGCGCCTACGAGCAGTACTTC.